Each of the 28 T cell receptor beta chains below was sequenced from the same sample in a study of OX40 agonist ivuxolimab in advanced cancers. Sequenced by immunoSEQ multiplex PCR; TCRdb stores in-frame clones only, minus some. The table records some 70,000 clones, 80% to 90% of them present only once. The sample here was CD4+ or CD8+ T cells sorted from blood, taken in a trial of the OX40 agonist ivuxolimab. Receptors were obtained from an adult with an advanced solid tumor such as melanoma, head and neck, liver or kidney cancer.

The V gene is TRBV19, the J gene TRBJ1-5; 11 bases are a match to TRBD1. Trimming at V came to 6 bases and at J to 5 bases, leaving 6 bases not matched to a gene. Germline V gene sequence: CDR1 LNHDA, CDR2 SQIVND (reference sequence). The CDR3 sequence is 15 residues long. The CDR3 DNA follows: TGTGCCAGTAGGAACCGGGACAGGGGGGATCAGCCCCAGCATTTT. This encodes CASRNRDRGDQPQHF.

The chain has TRBV29-1 and TRBJ1-4; tentative D call: TRBD1 (5 bases). Germline assignment: CDR1 SQVTM and CDR2 ANQGSEA. There are 13 residues in the CDR3. With 5 bases removed from V and 0 bases from J, the gap between germline ends came to 7 bases. The CDR3 reads CSVQTATNEKLFF. Written as DNA, the CDR3 is TGCAGCGTTCAGACAGCAACTAATGAAAAACTGTTTTTT.

The J gene is TRBJ1-2, the V gene TRBV7-9; D may be TRBD1 (5 bases). Germline V gene lookup returns CDR1 SEHNR and CDR2 FQNEAQ (reference sequence). This CDR3 is built from 16 residues. Trimming took off 1 base at V and 4 bases at J, with 16 bases between the two ends. The CDR3 DNA follows: TGTGCCAGCAGCTTAGGAGGTCCCCAGGGCGGCTATGGCTACACCTTC. Translating gives CASSLGGPQGGYGYTF.

This clone was found once. The gene calls are TRBV7-2 and TRBJ1-3; no reliable D call. Germline V lookup: CDR1 SGHTA, CDR2 FQGNSA. Trimming stripped 4 bases from V and 0 bases from J, with 16 bases between. CDR3 length equals 17 residues. CDR3 protein: CASSSQTILDSGNTIYF. The CDR3 DNA sequence: TGTGCCAGCAGCTCCCAGACTATTCTGGACTCTGGAAACACCATATATTTT.

The chain combines TRBV18 with TRBJ2-5; 7 bases map to TRBD1. The germline CDR1 and CDR2 sequences are KGHSH and LQKENI. The CDR3 loop spans 16 amino acids. The ends lost 1 base at V and 0 bases at J; junction bases unmatched: 5. The CDR3 sequence: CASSPLAGGNQETQYF. The CDR3 DNA reads TGTGCCAGCTCACCACTCGCAGGGGGTAACCAAGAGACCCAGTACTTC.

This clone was seen a handful of times. The chain uses TRBV14 and TRBJ2-7; D is possibly TRBD1 or TRBD2 (6 bases each). The CDR3 runs 16 residues. V shed 3 bases and J shed 0 bases, with 15 bases lying between them. Germline V gives CDR1 SGHDN, CDR2 FVKESK. CDR3 coding DNA: TGTGCCAGCAGCCAGTTTGGGGGGCCCAGCTCCTACGAGCAGTACTTC. As protein: CASSQFGGPSSYEQYF.

The rearrangement links TRBV5-1 to TRBJ1-4, with TRBD1 as a possible D gene (5 bases). This CDR3 spans 15 amino acids. Germline V gives CDR1 SGHRS, CDR2 YFSETQ. The germline V and J ends were trimmed by 0 bases and 1 base, with 7 bases remaining between them. The CDR3 sequence: CASSLAGLTNEKLFF. For the CDR3, the DNA is TGCGCCAGCAGCTTGGCAGGGTTAACTAATGAAAAACTGTTTTTT.

This clone turned up a few times. The chain combines TRBV7-3 with TRBJ2-6; D is undetermined. CDR1 SGHTA and CDR2 FQGTGA come from the germline V gene. With 1 base removed from V and 0 bases from J, the gap between germline ends came to 13 bases. The CDR3 is 18 residues long. The CDR3 nucleotides read TGTGCCAGCAGCTTAAGTCGAACGCTTAGCTCTGGGGCCAACGTCCTGACTTTC. This sequence encodes CASSLSRTLSSGANVLTF.

The chain links TRBV19 to TRBJ1-3; D is undetermined. Germline CDR1 reads LNHDA; CDR2 reads SQIVND (reference sequence). V lost 6 bases and J lost 0, with 12 bases in between. This CDR3 spans 15 amino acids. This CDR3 reads CASRLGSYSGNTIYF. CDR3 DNA sequence: TGTGCCAGTAGGCTGGGATCTTACTCTGGAAACACCATATATTTT.

The chain carries TRBV7-2 and TRBJ1-6, with TRBD1 matching over 7 bases. V was pared by 3 bases and J by 15 bases, with 8 bases of the junction left unmatched. The CDR3 covers 13 residues. In germline, CDR1 is SGHTA, CDR2 FQGNSA. CDR3 sequence reads: CASSFRDRDVLHF. The CDR3 nucleotides are TGTGCCAGCAGCTTCCGGGACAGAGACGTCCTCCACTTT.

The gene calls are TRBV7-3 and TRBJ2-2; D remains unclear. The length of the CDR3 is 12 residues. Germline CDR1 is SGHTA and CDR2 is FQGTGA. Trimming stripped 4 bases from V and 8 bases from J, with 8 bases between. The CDR3 protein is CASSSFRGELFF. CDR3 nucleotide sequence: TGTGCCAGCAGCTCGTTCCGGGGGGAGCTGTTTTTT.

The rearrangement links TRBV6-5 to TRBJ2-3; the D call may be TRBD1 or TRBD2 (7 bases each). V lost 7 bases and J 6 bases, leaving 17 bases between the germline ends. The CDR3 extends over 14 amino acids. Germline lookup yields CDR1 MNHEY and CDR2 SVGAGI. DNA of the CDR3: TGTGCCAGCACCACCCAGGGGGGGCTGGATACGCAGTATTTT. As protein: CASTTQGGLDTQYF.

The chain carries TRBV6-1 and TRBJ2-7; 8 nucleotides line up with TRBD2. CDR1 and CDR2 from the germline V gene are MNHNS and SASEGT. V dropped 5 bases and J dropped 2; count of bases not matched to a gene: 5. This CDR3 comprises 14 residues. CDR3 nucleotide sequence: TGTGCCAGCAGTTCGGGACTAGTTACCTACGAGCAGTACTTC. This translates into CASSSGLVTYEQYF.

The chain joins TRBV6-6 to TRBJ1-5, with a tentative D call TRBD1 (5 bases). Trimming left V 6 bases short and J 3 bases short, with 15 bases between. CDR3 length: 15 residues. Germline loops: CDR1 MNHNY, CDR2 SVGAGI (reference sequence). For the CDR3, the DNA is TGTGCCAGCAGCCGATACACAGGTTCCAATCAGCCCCAGCATTTT. Translating it yields CASSRYTGSNQPQHF.

The chain joins TRBV11-3 to TRBJ2-1; 8 bases map to TRBD1. Germline assignment: CDR1 SGHNT and CDR2 YENEEA. The V segment lost 5 bases and the J segment 6 bases; nucleotides outside the gene matches: 9. The CDR3 totals 15 residues. The CDR3 nucleotides are TGTGCCAGCAGCCGAGGCGGACAGGGTAGCAATGAGCAGTTCTTC. Translating it yields CASSRGGQGSNEQFF.

V gene TRBV25-1 combines with J gene TRBJ1-2; D unresolved. Trimming left V 5 bases short and J 7 bases short, with 11 bases between. Germline loops: CDR1 MGHDK, CDR2 SYGVNS. The CDR3 has 12 amino acids. CDR3 in amino acids: CASSSHPGGYTF. DNA for the CDR3: TGTGCCAGCAGTTCTCATCCCGGTGGCTACACCTTC.

The rearrangement links TRBV6-5 to TRBJ1-4; the D is unclear. Germline-derived CDR1 and CDR2 are MNHEY and SVGAGI. The CDR3 length is 15 residues. V was clipped by 6 bases and J by 0 bases, with 11 bases between them. The CDR3 is CASRPQTTTNEKLFF. The CDR3 nucleotides read TGTGCCAGCAGACCACAAACGACAACTAATGAAAAACTGTTTTTT.

In its sample, this clone was seen a few times. The J gene is TRBJ1-2, the V gene TRBV12-5; weak D call: TRBD1 (6 bases). Per germline, CDR1 LGHNT and CDR2 FRNRAP. Trimming took off 1 base at V and 10 bases at J, with 16 bases between the two ends. There are 14 residues in the CDR3. The CDR3 DNA reads TGTGCTAGTGGTTTGGAGGACAGTTTCATCGACTACACCTTC. Its protein is CASGLEDSFIDYTF.

CDR3 nucleotides: TGTGCCATCAGTGATGGGGGCGAAATAGATACGCAGTATTTT. It specifies CAISDGGEIDTQYF. V and J are TRBV10-3 and TRBJ2-3, with TRBD1 as a possible D gene (6 bases). V lost 3 bases and J 5 bases, leaving 12 bases between the germline ends. Germline V gene sequence: CDR1 ENHRY, CDR2 SYGVKD. The CDR3 totals 14 residues.

The rearrangement uses TRBV29-1 and TRBJ2-1; 11 nucleotides line up with TRBD1. The V segment lost 3 bases and the J segment 7 bases; nucleotides outside the gene matches: 5. Germline V lookup: CDR1 SQVTM, CDR2 ANQGSEA. This CDR3 has 14 residues. The CDR3 spells CSVDGQGARNEQFF. The CDR3, as DNA: TGCAGCGTTGATGGACAGGGGGCCAGGAATGAGCAGTTCTTC.

This sequence joins TRBV6-1 and TRBJ1-2; D is unresolved. The germline V gene encodes CDR1 MNHNS and CDR2 SASEGT. The germline V and J ends were trimmed by 2 bases and 5 bases, with 6 bases remaining between them. This CDR3 spans 12 amino acids. CDR3 sequence: CASSERQYGYTF. The CDR3, as DNA: TGTGCCAGCAGTGAACGGCAGTATGGCTACACCTTC.

This clone appeared a single time. This chain links TRBV11-2 with TRBJ2-7; possibly TRBD2 for D (5 bases). This CDR3 contains 12 residues. V was shortened by 8 bases and J by 7 bases, with 15 bases between the two germline ends. From germline, CDR1 is SGHAT and CDR2 FQNNGV. CDR3 in amino acids: CASGRTGGEQYF. CDR3 DNA: TGTGCCAGCGGACGGACTGGTGGAGAGCAGTACTTC. Drawing the rest from reference TRBV11-2 and TRBJ2-7, the complete variable domain is EAGVAQSPRYKIIEKRQSVAFWCNPISGHATLYWYQQILGQGPKLLIQFQNNGVVDDSQLPKDRFSAERLKGVDSTLKIQPAKLEDSAVYLCASGRTGGEQYFGPGTRLTVT.

The J gene is TRBJ2-2, the V gene TRBV19; 8 bases agree with TRBD2. This CDR3 is built from 18 residues. CDR1 LNHDA and CDR2 SQIVND come from the germline V gene (reference sequence). Trimming cost V 0 bases and J 6 bases; bases outside gene matches: 12. CDR3 in amino acids: CASSIDPGGLGSAGELFF. CDR3 sequence (DNA): TGTGCCAGTAGTATAGATCCGGGGGGACTAGGCTCAGCCGGGGAGCTGTTTTTT. Full variable domain (missing parts from reference TRBV19 and TRBJ2-2): DGGITQSPKYLFRKEGQNVTLSCEQNLNHDAMYWYRQDPGQGLRLIYYSQIVNDFQKGDIAEGYSVSREKKESFPLTVTSAQKNPTAFYLCASSIDPGGLGSAGELFFGEGSRLTVL.

The chain employs TRBV5-1 and TRBJ1-2; unclear D gene. Germline V lookup: CDR1 SGHRS, CDR2 YFSETQ. This CDR3 is built from 12 residues. V dropped 2 bases and J dropped 0 bases, with 2 bases sitting between them. The chain's CDR3 is CASSFTNYGYTF. CDR3 nucleotides: TGCGCCAGCAGCTTTACTAACTATGGCTACACCTTC.

The chain couples TRBV5-1 to TRBJ1-5; D perhaps matches TRBD1 (6 bases). CDR3 size: 15 residues. Trimming removed 1 base from V and 3 bases from J, with 11 bases in between. The germline V gene has CDR1 SGHRS and CDR2 YFSETQ. Here the CDR3 DNA reads TGCGCCAGCAGCTTGTTGCCAGGGGACAATCAGCCCCAGCATTTT. It specifies CASSLLPGDNQPQHF.

This chain connects TRBV2 to TRBJ1-2; D unclear. The CDR3 totals 14 residues. CDR1 SNHLY and CDR2 FYNNEI come from the germline V gene. Trimming took off 1 base at V and 4 bases at J, with 10 bases between the two ends. CDR3 sequence (DNA): TGTGCCAGCAGTGAAGGGGCCCTATTCTATGGCTACACCTTC. Translation gives CASSEGALFYGYTF.

This clone was counted a single time. The chain uses TRBV12-5 and TRBJ1-5; D unclear. V lost 2 bases and J lost 9, with 8 bases in between. CDR3 length: 12 amino acids. Germline V CDR1 and CDR2: LGHNT, FRNRAP. The CDR3, as DNA: TGTGCTAGTGGTTTGCCCTCCCGGCCCCAGCATTTT. As protein: CASGLPSRPQHF.

The chain is built from TRBV7-3 and TRBJ2-2; the D gene is possibly TRBD2 (6 bases). The CDR3 extends over 15 amino acids. CDR1 SGHTA and CDR2 FQGTGA come from the germline V gene. V was pared by 3 bases and J by 2 bases, with 10 bases between. CDR3 amino acids: CASSLGTFNTGELFF. The DNA of the CDR3 is TGTGCCAGCAGCTTGGGGACTTTCAACACCGGGGAGCTGTTTTTT.